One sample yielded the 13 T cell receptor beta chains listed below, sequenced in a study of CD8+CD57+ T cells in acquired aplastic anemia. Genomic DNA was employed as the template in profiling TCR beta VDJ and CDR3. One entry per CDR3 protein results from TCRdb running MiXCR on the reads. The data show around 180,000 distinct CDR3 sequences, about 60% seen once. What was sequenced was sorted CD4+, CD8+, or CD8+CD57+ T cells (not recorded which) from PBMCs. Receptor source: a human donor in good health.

CDR3 loop: CASSVDPAGAVYNEQFF. The CDR3 DNA is TGTGCCAGCAGCGTAGACCCAGCGGGGGCCGTCTACAATGAGCAGTTCTTC. This chain joins TRBV9 and TRBJ2-1, with 8 bases lining up with TRBD2. This CDR3 is 17 amino acids long. V trimming: 0 bases; J trimming: 3 bases; junction bases outside the gene matches: 8. Germline V CDR1 and CDR2: SGDLS, YYNGEE.

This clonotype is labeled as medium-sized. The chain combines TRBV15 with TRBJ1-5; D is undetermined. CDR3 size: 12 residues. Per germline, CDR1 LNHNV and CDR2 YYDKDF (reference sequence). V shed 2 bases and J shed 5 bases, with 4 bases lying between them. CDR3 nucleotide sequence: TGTGCCACCAGCAGACCAGATCAGCCCCAGCATTTT. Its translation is CATSRPDQPQHF.

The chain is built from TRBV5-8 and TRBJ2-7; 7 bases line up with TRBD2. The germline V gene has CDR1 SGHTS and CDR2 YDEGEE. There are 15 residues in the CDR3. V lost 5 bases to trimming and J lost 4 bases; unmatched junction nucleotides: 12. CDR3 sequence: CASSSPGGGRYEQYF. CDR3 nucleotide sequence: TGTGCCAGCAGTTCCCCCGGCGGGGGTAGGTACGAGCAGTACTTC.

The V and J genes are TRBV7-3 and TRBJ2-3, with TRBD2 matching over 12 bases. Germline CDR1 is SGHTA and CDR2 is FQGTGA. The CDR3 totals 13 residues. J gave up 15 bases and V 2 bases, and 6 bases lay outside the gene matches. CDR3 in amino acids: CASSLGSSGGVYF. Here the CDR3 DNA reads TGTGCCAGCAGCTTAGGATCTAGCGGGGGGGTTTATTTT.

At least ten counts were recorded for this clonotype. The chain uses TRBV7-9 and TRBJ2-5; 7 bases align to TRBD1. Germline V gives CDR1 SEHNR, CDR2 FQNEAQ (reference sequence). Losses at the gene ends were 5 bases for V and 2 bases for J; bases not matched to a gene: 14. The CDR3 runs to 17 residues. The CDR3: CASSPFGDRAKQETQYF. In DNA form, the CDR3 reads TGTGCCAGCAGCCCCTTTGGAGACAGGGCGAAACAAGAGACCCAGTACTTC.

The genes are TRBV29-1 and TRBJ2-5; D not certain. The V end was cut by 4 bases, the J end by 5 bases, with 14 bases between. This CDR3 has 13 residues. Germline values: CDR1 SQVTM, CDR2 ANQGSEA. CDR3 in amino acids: CSVASPVRETQYF. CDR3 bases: TGCAGCGTTGCCTCCCCGGTCCGGGAGACCCAGTACTTC.

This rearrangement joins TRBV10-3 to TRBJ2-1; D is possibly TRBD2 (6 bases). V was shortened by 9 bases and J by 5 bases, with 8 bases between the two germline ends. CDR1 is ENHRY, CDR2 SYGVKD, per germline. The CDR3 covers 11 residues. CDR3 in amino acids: CAMGEDNEQFF. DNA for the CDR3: TGTGCCATGGGGGAGGACAATGAGCAGTTCTTC.

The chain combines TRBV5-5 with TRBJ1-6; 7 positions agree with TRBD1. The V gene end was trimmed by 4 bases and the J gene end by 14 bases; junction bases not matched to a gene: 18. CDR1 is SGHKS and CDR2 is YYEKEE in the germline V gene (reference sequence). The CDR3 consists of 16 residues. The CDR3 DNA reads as TGTGCCAGCAGCACAACAGGGGACGTAAGGAAGGAAGCCCTCCACTTT. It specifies CASSTTGDVRKEALHF.

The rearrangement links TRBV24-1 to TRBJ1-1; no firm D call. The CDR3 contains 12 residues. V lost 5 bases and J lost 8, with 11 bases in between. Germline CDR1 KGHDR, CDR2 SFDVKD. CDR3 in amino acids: CATSGTGIEAFF. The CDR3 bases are TGTGCCACCAGTGGAACCGGGATAGAAGCTTTCTTT.

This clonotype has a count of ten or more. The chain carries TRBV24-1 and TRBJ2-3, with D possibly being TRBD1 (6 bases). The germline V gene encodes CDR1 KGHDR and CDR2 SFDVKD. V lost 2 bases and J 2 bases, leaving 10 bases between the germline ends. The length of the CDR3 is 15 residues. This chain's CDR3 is CATSDWDTATDTQYF. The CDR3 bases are TGTGCCACCAGTGATTGGGACACCGCCACAGATACGCAGTATTTT.

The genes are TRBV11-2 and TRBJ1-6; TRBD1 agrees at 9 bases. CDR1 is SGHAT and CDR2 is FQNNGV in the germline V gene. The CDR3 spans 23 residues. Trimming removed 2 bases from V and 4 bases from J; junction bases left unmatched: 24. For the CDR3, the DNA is TGTGCCAGCAGCTTACAGGGGAAGTTTGAGGTCCGAACCGGGACAGGGTATAATTCACCCCTCCACTTT. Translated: CASSLQGKFEVRTGTGYNSPLHF. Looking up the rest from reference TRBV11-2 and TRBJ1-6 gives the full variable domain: EAGVAQSPRYKIIEKRQSVAFWCNPISGHATLYWYQQILGQGPKLLIQFQNNGVVDDSQLPKDRFSAERLKGVDSTLKIQPAKLEDSAVYLCASSLQGKFEVRTGTGYNSPLHFGNGTRLTVT.

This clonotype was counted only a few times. DNA for the CDR3: TGTGCCAGCAGCCTCGACTCCCAGACTGGGACCCAGTACTTC. Translating gives CASSLDSQTGTQYF. The V call is TRBV4-2, the J call TRBJ2-5; D is unresolved. Trimming took 4 bases from V and 7 from J, leaving 16 bases between them. The length of the CDR3 is 14 residues. Germline CDR1 LGHNA, CDR2 YNFKEQ.

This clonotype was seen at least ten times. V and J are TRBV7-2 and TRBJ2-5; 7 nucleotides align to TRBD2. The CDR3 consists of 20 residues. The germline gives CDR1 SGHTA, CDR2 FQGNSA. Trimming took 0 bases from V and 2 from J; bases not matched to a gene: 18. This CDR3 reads CASSLARESLLAEPQETQYF. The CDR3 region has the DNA TGTGCCAGCAGCTTAGCGAGGGAAAGCCTTCTAGCGGAGCCACAAGAGACCCAGTACTTC.